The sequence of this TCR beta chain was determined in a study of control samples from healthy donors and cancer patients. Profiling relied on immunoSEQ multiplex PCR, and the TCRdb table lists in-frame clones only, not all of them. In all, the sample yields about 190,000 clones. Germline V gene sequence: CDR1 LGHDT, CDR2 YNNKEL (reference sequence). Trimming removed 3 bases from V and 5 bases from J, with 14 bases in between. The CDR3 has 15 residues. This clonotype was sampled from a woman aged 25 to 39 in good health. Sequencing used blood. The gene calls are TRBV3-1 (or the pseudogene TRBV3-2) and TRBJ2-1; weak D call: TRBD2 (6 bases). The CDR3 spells CASSQRRGSHNEQFF. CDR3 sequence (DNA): TGTGCCAGCAGCCAGAGGCGGGGATCCCACAATGAGCAGTTCTTC.